The T cell receptor (beta chain) under discussion was sequenced for a study of T cell responses to AZD1222 COVID-19 vaccine. To note about this clone: Its antigen is currently unknown.

From germline, CDR1 is MNHEY and CDR2 SMNVEV (reference sequence). J lost 6 bases, V lost 3 bases, and 5 bases had no gene match. The CDR3 has 15 amino acids. The protocol was immunoSEQ multiplex PCR, while the TCRdb copy is restricted to in-frame clones and leaves out a portion. The sample has just over 150,000 clones, over 70% seen once. General study findings and limits: Repertoire sampling occurred only after the peak T cell response.

This specimen was peripheral blood, taken 28 days after the second AZD1222 dose. The V gene is TRBV27, the J gene TRBJ1-5, with 10 bases fitting TRBD1. The receptor was derived from an adult who received the AZD1222 COVID-19 vaccine. CDR3 sequence: CASSLGQGTSQPQHF. The CDR3 DNA follows: TGTGCCAGCAGTTTGGGACAGGGGACGAGTCAGCCCCAGCATTTT.